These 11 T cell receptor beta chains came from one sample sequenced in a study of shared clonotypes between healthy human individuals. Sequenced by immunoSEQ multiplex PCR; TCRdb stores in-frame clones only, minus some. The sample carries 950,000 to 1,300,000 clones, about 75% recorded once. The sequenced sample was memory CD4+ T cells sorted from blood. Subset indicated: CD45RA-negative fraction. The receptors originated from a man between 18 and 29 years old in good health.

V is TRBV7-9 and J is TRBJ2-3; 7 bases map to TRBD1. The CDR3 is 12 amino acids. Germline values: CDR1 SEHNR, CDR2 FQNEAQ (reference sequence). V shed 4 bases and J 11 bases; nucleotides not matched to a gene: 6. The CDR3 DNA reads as TGTGCCAGCAGCTCCGGACAGGCTAAGCAGTATTTT. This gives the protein CASSSGQAKQYF.

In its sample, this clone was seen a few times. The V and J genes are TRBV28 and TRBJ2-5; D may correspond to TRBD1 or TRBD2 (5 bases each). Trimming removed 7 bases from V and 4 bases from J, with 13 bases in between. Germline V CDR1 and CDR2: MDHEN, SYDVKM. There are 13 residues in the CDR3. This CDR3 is CASNIRGPETQYF. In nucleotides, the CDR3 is TGTGCCAGCAATATTAGGGGACCAGAGACCCAGTACTTC.

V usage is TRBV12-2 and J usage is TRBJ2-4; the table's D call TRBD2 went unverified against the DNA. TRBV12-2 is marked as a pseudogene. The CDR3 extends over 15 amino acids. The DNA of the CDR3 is TGTGCAAGTCGCTTAGAATGGTGGAGCAAAAACATTCAGTACTTC. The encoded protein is CASRLEWWSKNIQYF.

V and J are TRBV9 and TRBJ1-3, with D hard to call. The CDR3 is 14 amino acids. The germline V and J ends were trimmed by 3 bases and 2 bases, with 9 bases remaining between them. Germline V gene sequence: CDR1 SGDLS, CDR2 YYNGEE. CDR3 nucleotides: TGTGCCAGCAGCGAGCCCGGGGCTGGAAACACCATATATTTT. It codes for CASSEPGAGNTIYF. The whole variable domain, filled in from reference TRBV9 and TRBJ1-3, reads DSGVTQTPKHLITATGQRVTLRCSPRSGDLSVYWYQQSLDQGLQFLIQYYNGEERAKGNILERFSAQQFPDLHSELNLSSLELGDSALYFCASSEPGAGNTIYFGEGSWLTVV.

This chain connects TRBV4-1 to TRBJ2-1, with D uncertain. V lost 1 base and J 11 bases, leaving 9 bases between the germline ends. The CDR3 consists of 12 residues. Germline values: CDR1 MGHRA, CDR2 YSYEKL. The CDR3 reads CASSQGWSQQFF. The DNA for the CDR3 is TGCGCCAGCAGCCAAGGGTGGTCCCAGCAGTTCTTC.

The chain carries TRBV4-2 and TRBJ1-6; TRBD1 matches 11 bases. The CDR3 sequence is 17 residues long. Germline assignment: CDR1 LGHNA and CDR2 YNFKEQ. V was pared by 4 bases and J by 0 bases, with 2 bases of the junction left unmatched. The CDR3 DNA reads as TGTGCCAGCAGCCCCGGGACAGGGGGCTCCTATAATTCACCCCTCCACTTT. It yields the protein CASSPGTGGSYNSPLHF.

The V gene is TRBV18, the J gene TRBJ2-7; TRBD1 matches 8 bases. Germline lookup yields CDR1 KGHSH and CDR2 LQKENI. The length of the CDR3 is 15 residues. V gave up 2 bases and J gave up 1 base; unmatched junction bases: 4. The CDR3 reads CASSPVTGGSYEQYF. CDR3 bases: TGTGCCAGCTCACCAGTTACAGGGGGATCCTACGAGCAGTACTTC.

This CDR3 reads CATTGTGTYEQYF. DNA of the CDR3: TGTGCCACCACCGGGACAGGAACCTACGAGCAGTACTTC. The chain uses TRBV6-1 and TRBJ2-7; 8 bases fit TRBD1. After removal of 10 bases from V and 2 bases from J, the junction contained 7 bases not matched to a gene. The germline gives CDR1 MNHNS, CDR2 SASEGT. The CDR3 length is 13 residues.

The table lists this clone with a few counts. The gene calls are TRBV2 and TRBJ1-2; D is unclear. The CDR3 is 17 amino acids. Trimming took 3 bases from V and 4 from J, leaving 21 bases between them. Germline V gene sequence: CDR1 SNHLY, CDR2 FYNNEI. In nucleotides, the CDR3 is TGTGCCAGCAGTGAGAGGTTGGGTGGAGGGTCCTTCTATGGCTACACCTTC. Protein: CASSERLGGGSFYGYTF. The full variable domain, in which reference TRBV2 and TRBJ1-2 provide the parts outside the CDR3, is EPEVTQTPSHQVTQMGQEVILRCVPISNHLYFYWYRQILGQKVEFLVSFYNNEISEKSEIFDDQFSVERPDGSNFTLKIRSTKLEDSAMYFCASSERLGGGSFYGYTFGSGTRLTVV.

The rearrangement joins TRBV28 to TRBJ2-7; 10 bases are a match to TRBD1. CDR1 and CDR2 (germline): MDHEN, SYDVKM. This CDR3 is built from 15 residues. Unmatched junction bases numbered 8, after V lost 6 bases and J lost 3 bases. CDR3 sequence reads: CASRGDRGLSYEQYF. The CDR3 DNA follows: TGTGCCAGCAGGGGGGACAGGGGTTTGAGCTACGAGCAGTACTTC. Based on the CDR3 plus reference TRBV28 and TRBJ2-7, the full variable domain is DVKVTQSSRYLVKRTGEKVFLECVQDMDHENMFWYRQDPGLGLRLIYFSYDVKMKEKGDIPEGYSVSREKKERFSLILESASTNQTSMYLCASRGDRGLSYEQYFGPGTRLTVT.

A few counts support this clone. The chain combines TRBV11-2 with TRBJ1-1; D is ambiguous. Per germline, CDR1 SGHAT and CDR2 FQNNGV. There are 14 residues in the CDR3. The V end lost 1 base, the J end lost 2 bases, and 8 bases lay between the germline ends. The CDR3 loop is CASSLGPPNTEAFF. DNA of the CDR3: TGTGCCAGCAGCTTAGGACCACCTAACACTGAAGCTTTCTTT.